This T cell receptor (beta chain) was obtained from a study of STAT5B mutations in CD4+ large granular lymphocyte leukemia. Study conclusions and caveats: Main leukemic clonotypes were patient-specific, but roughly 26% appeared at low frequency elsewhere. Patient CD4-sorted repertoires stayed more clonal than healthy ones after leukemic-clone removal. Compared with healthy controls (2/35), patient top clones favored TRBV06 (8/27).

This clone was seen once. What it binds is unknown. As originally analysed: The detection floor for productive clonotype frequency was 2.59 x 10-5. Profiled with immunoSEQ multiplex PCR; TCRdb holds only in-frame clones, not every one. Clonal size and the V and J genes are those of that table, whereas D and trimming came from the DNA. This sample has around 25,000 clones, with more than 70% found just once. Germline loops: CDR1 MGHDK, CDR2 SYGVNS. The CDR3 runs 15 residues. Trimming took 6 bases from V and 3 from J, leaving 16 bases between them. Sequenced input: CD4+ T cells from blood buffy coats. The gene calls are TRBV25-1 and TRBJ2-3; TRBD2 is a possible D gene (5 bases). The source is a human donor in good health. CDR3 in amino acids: CASRSTGGWTDTQYF. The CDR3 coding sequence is TGTGCCAGCAGGAGTACTGGAGGTTGGACAGATACGCAGTATTTT.